Sequencing of this T cell receptor beta chain was carried out in a study of T cell clonotyping in hematopoietic cell transplantation. A word on this clone: Its antigen is as yet unknown.

CDR1 LGHNT and CDR2 FRNRAP come from the germline V gene. V was clipped by 5 bases and J by 1 base; unmatched bases: 6. This CDR3 has 16 residues. Profiling relied on immunoSEQ multiplex PCR, and the TCRdb table lists in-frame clones only, not all of them. The sample records 60,000 to 75,000 clones, 94% being singletons. Findings and caveats of the study: Few recipient clonotypes overlapped donors; over 95% were de novo at given depth. After transplant, recipient diversity fell while pathologically expanded clonotypes grew through day 180. Higher Inverse Simpson Index values in graft donor and pretransplant recipient predicted broader posttransplant TCR diversity.

Source material: peripheral blood mononuclear cells. The J gene is TRBJ2-3, the V gene TRBV12-5; 10 positions match TRBD2. The sequence was collected from a man aged 50-59 years in good health. Some clones in this sample may be carry-over from other donors' samples. This CDR3 reads CASGSWTSGGTDTQYF. CDR3 nucleotides: TGTGCTAGTGGTAGTTGGACTAGCGGAGGCACAGATACGCAGTATTTT.